One sample yielded the 28 T cell receptor beta chains listed below, sequenced in a study of T cell responses to AZD1222 COVID-19 vaccine (dated by TCRdb to 2020 to 2023). Library creation used the immunoSEQ multiplex PCR assay. TCRdb re-hosts the immuneACCESS table, in-frame sequences only. Its copies lack some clones; in the studies checked, an unresolved V gene accounts for under half of them, and the cause for the rest is not known. The sample table shows tens of thousands of clones, and under 95% are seen once. Around 5.5% of the sample rests with the top ten. The sample's time point label, in plain terms: baseline before first vaccination. The label giving this sample's treatment or condition can be read as: meningococcal conjugate vaccine given as trial control. The input for sequencing was peripheral blood, taken on day 0 of MenACWY control vaccination. The receptors were gathered from an adult in good health.

This chain connects TRBV18 to TRBJ2-7; TRBD2 matches 12 bases. Germline CDR1 reads KGHSH; CDR2 reads LQKENI. Trimming took 2 bases from V and 7 from J; bases not matched to a gene: 12. The CDR3 is made up of 17 amino acids. The CDR3 loop is CASSPGLAGGPMGEQYF. The CDR3 nucleotides read TGTGCCAGCTCACCAGGTCTAGCGGGAGGGCCGATGGGAGAGCAGTACTTC.

The chain couples TRBV29-1 to TRBJ2-5, with 8 bases aligning to TRBD1. The J segment lost 5 bases and the V segment lost 0 bases, leaving 5 bases of the junction unmatched. CDR1 and CDR2 (germline): SQVTM, ANQGSEA. The CDR3 spans 14 residues. The CDR3: CSVEEGRGLETQYF. The DNA of the CDR3 is TGCAGCGTTGAAGAAGGCAGGGGGCTCGAGACCCAGTACTTC.

V usage is TRBV24-1 and J usage is TRBJ2-7, with TRBD2 matching over 9 bases. The V gene's germline CDR1 is KGHDR and CDR2 SFDVKD. The J segment lost 3 bases and the V segment lost 5 bases, leaving 7 bases of the junction unmatched. This CDR3 comprises 15 residues. The CDR3 protein is CATSGGLAGNYEQYF. The CDR3 DNA sequence: TGTGCCACCAGTGGGGGGCTAGCGGGGAACTACGAGCAGTACTTC.

The chain employs TRBV9 and TRBJ2-3; possible D gene TRBD2, 6 bases. Between the trimmed V and J ends, which lost 3 bases and 5 bases, there was a span of 10 bases. The CDR3 has 13 amino acids. The germline V gene encodes CDR1 SGDLS and CDR2 YYNGEE. The chain's CDR3 is CASSAREIDTQYF. The DNA of the CDR3 is TGTGCCAGCAGCGCCCGGGAGATAGATACGCAGTATTTT.

The gene calls are TRBV18 and TRBJ1-1; D gene ambiguous. CDR1 and CDR2 from the germline V gene are KGHSH and LQKENI. Trimming took off 0 bases at V and 5 bases at J, with 16 bases between the two ends. There are 16 residues in the CDR3. The CDR3 is CASSPPSSRRRTEAFF. The DNA for the CDR3 is TGTGCCAGCTCACCACCGTCAAGCAGGCGAAGAACTGAAGCTTTCTTT. The full variable domain, rest sourced from reference TRBV18 and TRBJ1-1, is NAGVMQNPRHLVRRRGQEARLRCSPMKGHSHVYWYRQLPEEGLKFMVYLQKENIIDESGMPKERFSAEFPKEGPSILRIQQVVRGDSAAYFCASSPPSSRRRTEAFFGQGTRLTVV.

The chain carries TRBV6-5 and TRBJ2-7; a possible D gene is TRBD2 (6 bases). The CDR3 extends over 15 amino acids. V gave up 8 bases and J gave up 4 bases, with 21 bases separating them. Germline CDR1 and CDR2: MNHEY and SVGAGI. The CDR3 coding sequence is TGTGCCAGCCTTTCCGGACTCGGGGGTAGGTACGAGCAGTACTTC. Translating it yields CASLSGLGGRYEQYF.

The chain recombines TRBV28 with TRBJ2-4; no clear D. V lost 6 bases and J 0 bases, leaving 9 bases between the germline ends. Germline V gives CDR1 MDHEN, CDR2 SYDVKM. CDR3 size: 14 residues. The CDR3 nucleotides are TGTGCCAGCAGGCCGGGTAAAGCCAAAAACATTCAGTACTTC. Residues: CASRPGKAKNIQYF.

The V call is TRBV27, the J call TRBJ1-2, with a tentative D call TRBD1 (5 bases). The CDR3 is made up of 13 amino acids. V was clipped by 3 bases and J by 6 bases, with 11 bases between them. The germline gives CDR1 MNHEY, CDR2 SMNVEV (reference sequence). In nucleotides, the CDR3 is TGTGCCAGCAGTTTTTCAGGGTGGAATGGCTACACCTTC. It is translated as CASSFSGWNGYTF.

The chain uses TRBV10-3 and TRBJ1-3; D may be TRBD1 (5 bases). V gave up 3 bases and J gave up 0 bases, with 18 bases separating them. There are 18 residues in the CDR3. The germline V gene has CDR1 ENHRY and CDR2 SYGVKD. The CDR3 loop is CAISDGPRRGVSGNTIYF. Here the CDR3 DNA reads TGTGCCATCAGTGATGGGCCCCGGCGGGGGGTCTCTGGAAACACCATATATTTT.

The chain carries TRBV28 and TRBJ1-4; TRBD1 aligns across 7 bases. Germline assignment: CDR1 MDHEN and CDR2 SYDVKM. Trimming cost V 4 bases and J 0 bases; bases outside gene matches: 2. The CDR3 runs to 15 residues. Written as DNA, the CDR3 is TGTGCCAGCAGTTCCACAGGGGCAACTAATGAAAAACTGTTTTTT. Protein product: CASSSTGATNEKLFF.

The chain carries TRBV11-3 and TRBJ2-1; TRBD2 might be the D (7 bases). CDR1 SGHNT and CDR2 YENEEA come from the germline V gene. Trimming took off 0 bases at V and 4 bases at J, with 10 bases between the two ends. The CDR3 covers 15 residues. CDR3 loop: CASSLDGGRYNEQFF. CDR3 in DNA: TGTGCCAGCAGCTTAGACGGGGGGCGGTACAATGAGCAGTTCTTC.

This sequence joins TRBV10-3 and TRBJ1-1; a possible D gene is TRBD1 (5 bases). V lost 6 bases to trimming and J lost 3 bases, with 11 bases between them. CDR3 length: 13 residues. CDR1 and CDR2 (germline): ENHRY, SYGVKD. CDR3 bases: TGTGCCATCAGGGGGGAAGGGGACACTGAAGCTTTCTTT. This encodes CAIRGEGDTEAFF.

The J gene is TRBJ2-1, the V gene TRBV2, with 12 nucleotides matching TRBD2. V lost 8 bases and J lost 0; bases outside the gene matches: 8. The CDR3 sequence is 17 residues long. From germline, CDR1 is SNHLY and CDR2 FYNNEI. The CDR3 sequence is CASGRLAGDSSYNEQFF. The DNA of the CDR3 is TGTGCCAGCGGGAGACTAGCGGGAGATTCCTCCTACAATGAGCAGTTCTTC.

The chain joins TRBV28 to TRBJ1-5; maybe TRBD1 (5 bases). The V and J ends lost 6 bases and 0 bases respectively, with 12 bases between them. Germline CDR1 and CDR2: MDHEN and SYDVKM. This CDR3 spans 15 amino acids. The CDR3 coding sequence is TGTGCCAGCAGCCCCAGGGATAATAGCAATCAGCCCCAGCATTTT. Residues: CASSPRDNSNQPQHF.

For the CDR3, the DNA is TGTGCCAGCAGTTACTCACAGGGGGGGTATGGCTACACCTTC. This encodes CASSYSQGGYGYTF. The J gene is TRBJ1-2, the V gene TRBV6-5; 8 nucleotides match TRBD1. CDR3 length: 14 residues. Germline V CDR1 and CDR2: MNHEY, SVGAGI. V lost 0 bases, J lost 5 bases, and 2 bases stayed unmatched.

The DNA of the CDR3 is TGTGCCAGCGTTTGGATGACACAAGAGACCCAGTACTTC. Its translation is CASVWMTQETQYF. The V and J genes are TRBV6-5 and TRBJ2-5; D call uncertain. In germline, CDR1 is MNHEY, CDR2 SVGAGI. CDR3 length: 13 amino acids. Trimming took 8 bases from V and 2 from J, leaving 12 bases between them.

The rearrangement uses TRBV10-1 and TRBJ1-1; D not resolved. V gave up 2 bases and J gave up 1 base, with 5 bases separating them. Looked up from germline, CDR1 is WNHNN and CDR2 is SYGVQD (reference sequence). The CDR3 totals 13 residues. This chain's CDR3 is CASSEEGNTEAFF. In nucleotides, the CDR3 is TGCGCCAGCAGTGAGGAGGGGAACACTGAAGCTTTCTTT.

As for this clone: In the same sample, other DNA sequences code for this CDR3. This chain connects TRBV3-1 (or the pseudogene TRBV3-2) to TRBJ1-2; D call uncertain. Trimming stripped 1 base from V and 5 bases from J, with 8 bases between. The CDR3 has 13 residues. The germline V gene encodes CDR1 LGHDT and CDR2 YNNKEL (reference sequence). In DNA form, the CDR3 reads TGTGCCAGCAGCCAAGTTCAAGGGTATGGCTACACCTTC. Its translation: CASSQVQGYGYTF.

The V call is TRBV5-1, the J call TRBJ1-4, with 7 nucleotides matching TRBD1. Germline values: CDR1 SGHRS, CDR2 YFSETQ. V lost 4 bases, J lost 6 bases, and 9 bases stayed unmatched. CDR3 size: 15 residues. The CDR3 bases are TGCGCCAGCAGCACAACCGGGACAGCCGATGAAAAACTGTTTTTT. The encoded protein is CASSTTGTADEKLFF.

This clone was picked up a small number of times. The J gene is TRBJ2-7, the V gene TRBV5-1, with D perhaps TRBD1 (6 bases). Looked up from germline, CDR1 is SGHRS and CDR2 is YFSETQ. The CDR3 sequence is 14 residues long. The ends were cut back, 1 base at V and 1 base at J, with 9 bases in the middle. CDR3 DNA: TGCGCCAGCAGCTTGATTCAGGGGTCCTACGAGCAGTACTTC. Translating gives CASSLIQGSYEQYF.

This rearrangement joins TRBV3-1 (or the pseudogene TRBV3-2) to TRBJ1-3, with D possibly TRBD1 on 6 matching bases. Deletions cut 5 bases from V and 2 bases from J, with 7 bases between. Germline V CDR1 and CDR2: LGHDT, YNNKEL (reference sequence). This CDR3 is built from 13 residues. The CDR3 DNA reads TGTGCCAGCAGCGACAGGACTGGAAACACCATATATTTT. It encodes CASSDRTGNTIYF.

The chain joins TRBV24-1 to TRBJ2-3, with TRBD1 matching 9 bases. V was clipped by 5 bases and J by 3 bases; unmatched bases: 2. The CDR3 runs to 14 residues. Germline assignment: CDR1 KGHDR and CDR2 SFDVKD. The CDR3 spells CATSVGTGTDTQYF. CDR3 coding DNA: TGTGCCACCAGTGTTGGGACAGGGACAGATACGCAGTATTTT.

This chain links TRBV19 with TRBJ1-6; D unresolved. Deletions cut 5 bases from V and 0 bases from J, with 8 bases between. Germline values: CDR1 LNHDA, CDR2 SQIVND (reference sequence). This CDR3 has 15 amino acids. CDR3: CASSGLSSYNSPLHF. The CDR3 bases are TGTGCCAGTAGTGGACTTAGCTCCTATAATTCACCCCTCCACTTT.

This chain joins TRBV7-2 and TRBJ1-5, with D possibly being TRBD1 (5 bases). This CDR3 has 15 amino acids. The ends were cut back, 2 bases at V and 3 bases at J, with 11 bases in the middle. The germline V gene encodes CDR1 SGHTA and CDR2 FQGNSA. The CDR3 region has the DNA TGTGCCAGCAGCTTACGCTCGGGGCTCAATCAGCCCCAGCATTTT. The encoded protein is CASSLRSGLNQPQHF. Full variable domain (missing parts from reference TRBV7-2 and TRBJ1-5): GAGVSQSPSNKVTEKGKDVELRCDPISGHTALYWYRQSLGQGLEFLIYFQGNSAPDKSGLPSDRFSAERTGGSVSTLTIQRTQQEDSAVYLCASSLRSGLNQPQHFGDGTRLSIL.

CDR3 loop: CASSQDRDNQPQHF. DNA of the CDR3: TGTGCCAGCTCCCAGGACAGGGACAATCAGCCCCAGCATTTT. The chain uses TRBV18 and TRBJ1-5; TRBD1 matches 8 bases. The CDR3 has 14 amino acids. V trimming: 6 bases; J trimming: 3 bases; junction bases outside the gene matches: 4. Germline V gives CDR1 KGHSH, CDR2 LQKENI.

The rearrangement uses TRBV5-8 and TRBJ2-7; D remains unclear. V lost 1 base, J lost 4 bases, and 12 bases lay in between. The germline V gene has CDR1 SGHTS and CDR2 YDEGEE. The CDR3 totals 14 residues. This CDR3 reads CASSLWAGNYEQYF. For the CDR3, the DNA is TGTGCCAGCAGCTTGTGGGCAGGCAATTACGAGCAGTACTTC.

The genes are TRBV5-1 and TRBJ2-3; 9 bases map to TRBD1. Losses at the gene ends were 0 bases for V and 6 bases for J; bases not matched to a gene: 2. The CDR3 extends over 14 amino acids. Per germline, CDR1 SGHRS and CDR2 YFSETQ. The CDR3 region has the DNA TGCGCCAGCAGCTTGGGACAGGGGGAGGATACGCAGTATTTT. This codes for CASSLGQGEDTQYF.

V usage is TRBV5-4 and J usage is TRBJ1-2, with 8 bases fitting TRBD1. V was clipped by 2 bases and J by 6 bases; unmatched bases: 6. This CDR3 is built from 14 residues. Germline CDR1 SGHNT, CDR2 YYREEE (reference sequence). This chain's CDR3 is CASSFGQGAHGYTF. CDR3 bases: TGTGCCAGCAGCTTCGGGCAGGGGGCCCATGGCTACACCTTC.